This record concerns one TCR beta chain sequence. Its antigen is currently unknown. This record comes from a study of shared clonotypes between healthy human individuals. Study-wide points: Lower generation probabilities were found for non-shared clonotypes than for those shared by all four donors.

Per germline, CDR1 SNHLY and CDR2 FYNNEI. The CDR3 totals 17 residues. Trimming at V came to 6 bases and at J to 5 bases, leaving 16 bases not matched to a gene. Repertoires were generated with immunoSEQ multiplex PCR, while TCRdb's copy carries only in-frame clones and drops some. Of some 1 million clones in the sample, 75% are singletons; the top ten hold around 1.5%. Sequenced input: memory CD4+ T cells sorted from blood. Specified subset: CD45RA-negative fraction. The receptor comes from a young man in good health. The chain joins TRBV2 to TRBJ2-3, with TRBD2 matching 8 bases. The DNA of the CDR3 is TGTGCCAGCAGCGCCCCGGGGGCGGGGGGCCGGGGAGATACGCAGTATTTT. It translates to CASSAPGAGGRGDTQYF.